The present T cell receptor beta chain was sequenced within a study of blood T cell repertoires in COVID-19. The study recruited people aged about 18 to 95 years across more than 20 US areas. Clinical histories supplied by participants themselves formed the basis of cohort assignment. As handled by the study authors: It was from reference gene primer amplification that nucleated cell counts were estimated. Some clones are missing from TCRdb's copy, which holds only in-frame ones; the method was immunoSEQ multiplex PCR. That table supplies the V and J calls and clone size; D and trimming were determined from the DNA. The sample carries hundreds of thousands of clones, more than 80% recorded once. Germline assignment: CDR1 KGHSH and CDR2 LQKENI. V shed 4 bases and J 6 bases; nucleotides not matched to a gene: 10. The CDR3 has 17 amino acids.

This TCR came from a man aged 30 to 39 who had recovered from COVID-19. The genes are TRBV18 and TRBJ2-2; TRBD2 aligns across 11 bases. Sequenced sample: PBMCs or T cells enriched from blood (not recorded which). This CDR3 reads CASSLRILAGEAGELFF. CDR3 in DNA: TGTGCCAGCTCACTGAGAATACTAGCGGGAGAGGCCGGGGAGCTGTTTTTT.